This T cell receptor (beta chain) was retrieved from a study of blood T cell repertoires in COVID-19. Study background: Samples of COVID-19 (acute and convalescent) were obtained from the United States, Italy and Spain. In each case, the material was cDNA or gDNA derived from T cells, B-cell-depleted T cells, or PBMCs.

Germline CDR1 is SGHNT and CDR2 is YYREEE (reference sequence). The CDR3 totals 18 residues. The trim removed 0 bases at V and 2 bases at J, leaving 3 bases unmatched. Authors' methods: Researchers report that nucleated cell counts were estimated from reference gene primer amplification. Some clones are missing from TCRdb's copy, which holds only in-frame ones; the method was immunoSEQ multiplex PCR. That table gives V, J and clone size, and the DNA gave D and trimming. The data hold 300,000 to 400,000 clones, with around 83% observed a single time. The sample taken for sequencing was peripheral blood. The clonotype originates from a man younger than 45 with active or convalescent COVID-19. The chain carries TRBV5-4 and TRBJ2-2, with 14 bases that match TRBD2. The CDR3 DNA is TGTGCCAGCAGCTTGGGGACTAGCGGGAGGTCTAACACCGGGGAGCTGTTTTTT. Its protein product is CASSLGTSGRSNTGELFF.